This T cell receptor beta chain emerged from a study of shared clonotypes between healthy human individuals. Points from the study as a whole: Larger richness was generally estimated for naive than memory subsets.

In the authors' workflow: Filtering differed because ImmunoSEQ produced junction-only sequences that carried no quality scores. TCRdb's table, derived via immunoSEQ multiplex PCR, lists solely in-frame clones and lacks some. D and trimming were read from the DNA, whereas the V and J calls and clone size are those reported in that table. The sample lists about 2 million clones, 85% to 95% occurring once. The CDR3 contains 14 residues. Trimming pared 6 bases from V and 6 bases from J, leaving 17 bases between. The germline V gene has CDR1 MDHEN and CDR2 SYDVKM. On this clone itself: The antigen is undetermined.

Sequenced input: naive CD4+ T cells sorted from blood. As for subset: CD45RA+ positively selected. The TCR comes from a young man in good health. The V call is TRBV28, the J call TRBJ2-5, with D possibly called TRBD1 or TRBD2 (5 bases each). The CDR3 protein is CASRESGAYQTQYF. The CDR3 nucleotides are TGTGCCAGCAGGGAGTCCGGGGCCTATCAGACCCAGTACTTC. Looking up the rest from reference TRBV28 and TRBJ2-5 gives the full variable domain: DVKVTQSSRYLVKRTGEKVFLECVQDMDHENMFWYRQDPGLGLRLIYFSYDVKMKEKGDIPEGYSVSREKKERFSLILESASTNQTSMYLCASRESGAYQTQYFGPGTRLLVL.